Following are 13 T cell receptor beta chains from one sample sequenced in a study of T-cell reconstitution after alpha-beta-depleted transplantation in children. Unique molecular identifiers featured in how the TCRbeta library was prepared. TCRdb called the PCR reads again in MiXCR, with one record for every CDR3 protein. The sample carries hundreds of thousands of distinct CDR3 sequences, around 13% recorded once. The sequencing used PBMCs, collected before TCRalphabeta/CD19-depleted stem cell transplant. The source of these receptors is a girl aged 2-9 years with congenital amegakaryocytic thrombocytopenia, due to receive a stem cell transplant.

Details on this clonotype: A much larger clone lies one base from this, so it may be a read error. The CDR3 here is CASSFHRAIESNQPQHF. CDR3 nucleotide sequence: TGTGCCAGCAGCTTTCACAGGGCAATAGAGAGCAATCAGCCCCAGCATTTT. The genes are TRBV7-6 and TRBJ1-5, with D maybe TRBD1 (6 bases). Germline V gene lookup returns CDR1 SGHVS and CDR2 FNYEAQ. The CDR3 contains 17 residues. V was cut by 3 bases and J by 1 base, with 16 bases left in between.

This clonotype appeared many times. This CDR3 reads CASSLSDGPYEQYF. In DNA form, the CDR3 reads TGTGCCAGCAGTTTATCCGACGGTCCCTACGAGCAGTACTTC. The chain couples TRBV27 to TRBJ2-7; D gene ambiguous. The CDR3 runs to 14 residues. Germline V gene lookup returns CDR1 MNHEY and CDR2 SMNVEV (reference sequence). Trimming shortened V by 0 bases and J by 2 bases, and 8 bases separated the two germline ends.

In its sample, this clonotype was seen a few times. The chain combines TRBV5-1 with TRBJ2-3; TRBD1 is a possible D gene (6 bases). From germline, CDR1 is SGHRS and CDR2 YFSETQ. Trimming removed 2 bases from V and 2 bases from J, with 9 bases in between. The CDR3 contains 14 residues. The CDR3: CASSFRDITDTQYF. The CDR3 DNA reads TGCGCCAGCAGCTTCCGGGACATCACAGATACGCAGTATTTT.

This clonotype was detected a few times. The J gene is TRBJ2-2, the V gene TRBV7-8; the D is unclear. Deletions cut 2 bases from V and 7 bases from J, with 14 bases between. The CDR3 sequence is 15 residues long. CDR1 and CDR2 from the germline V gene are SGHVS and FQNEAQ. The CDR3 nucleotides read TGTGCCAGCAGCTTAAAGTGGGGAAACGGCGGGGAGCTGTTTTTT. This codes for CASSLKWGNGGELFF. Filled out from reference TRBV7-8 and TRBJ2-2, the complete variable domain reads GAGVSQSPRYKVAKRGQDVALRCDPISGHVSLFWYQQALGQGPEFLTYFQNEAQLDKSGLPSDRFFAERPEGSVSTLKIQRTQQEDSAVYLCASSLKWGNGGELFFGEGSRLTVL.

This clonotype was seen at least ten times. This chain links TRBV14 with TRBJ2-3; D is unresolved. CDR1 and CDR2 (germline): SGHDN, FVKESK. The CDR3 extends over 13 amino acids. Trimming took off 1 base at V and 2 bases at J, with 4 bases between the two ends. The CDR3 sequence: CASSQGITDTQYF. The CDR3 DNA sequence: TGTGCCAGCAGCCAAGGAATCACAGATACGCAGTATTTT.

With regard to this clonotype: Possible read error: a much larger clone is one base away. V usage is TRBV20-1 and J usage is TRBJ2-3; TRBD2 aligns across 9 bases. Germline V gene data show CDR1 as DFQATT and CDR2 as SNEGSKA (reference sequence). The CDR3 contains 17 residues. Here the CDR3 DNA reads TGCTGTGCTAATTTAGCGGGAGCGGCGGTTCGCACAGATACGCAGTATTTT. Amino acids: CCANLAGAAVRTDTQYF.

This clonotype was observed a few times. The rearrangement joins TRBV3-1 to TRBJ2-1, with 9 bases identical to TRBD2. CDR3 size: 14 residues. Per the germline V gene, CDR1 is LGHDT and CDR2 is YNNKEL (reference sequence). V dropped 3 bases and J dropped 8; count of bases not matched to a gene: 5. The CDR3 here is CASSQAGGFYEQFF. In DNA form, the CDR3 reads TGTGCCAGCAGCCAGGCGGGAGGGTTCTATGAGCAGTTCTTC.

This clonotype was found many times. The V and J genes are TRBV7-8 and TRBJ2-1; a possible D gene is TRBD2 (5 bases). Deletions cut 1 base from V and 3 bases from J, with 13 bases between. Germline assignment: CDR1 SGHVS and CDR2 FQNEAQ. The CDR3 runs to 16 residues. CDR3 nucleotides: TGTGCCAGCAGCTTAGAACGGGGAGTGGTCTACAATGAGCAGTTCTTC. Amino acids: CASSLERGVVYNEQFF.

The chain employs TRBV7-9 and TRBJ2-1, with TRBD1 as a possible D gene (5 bases). Trimming cost V 2 bases and J 4 bases, with 15 bases left between them. The length of the CDR3 is 16 residues. CDR1 and CDR2 (germline): SEHNR, FQNEAQ (reference sequence). CDR3 nucleotide sequence: TGTGCCAGCAGCTTATGGGGCCCTACTCCTTACAATGAGCAGTTCTTC. Encoded protein: CASSLWGPTPYNEQFF.

This clonotype occurred many times. This chain links TRBV7-9 with TRBJ2-1; D gene ambiguous. The CDR3 covers 12 residues. The V and J ends lost 5 bases and 5 bases respectively, with 7 bases between them. From germline, CDR1 is SEHNR and CDR2 FQNEAQ (reference sequence). CDR3 loop: CASSTGHNEQFF. CDR3 coding DNA: TGTGCCAGCAGCACCGGGCACAATGAGCAGTTCTTC.

At least ten counts were recorded for this clonotype. The chain employs TRBV12-3 or TRBV12-4 and TRBJ2-5; D uncertain. Deletions cut 3 bases from V and 5 bases from J, with 7 bases between. This CDR3 has 12 amino acids. CDR3 region: CASSFFAETQYF. The CDR3 bases are TGTGCCAGCAGTTTCTTTGCGGAGACCCAGTACTTC.

The chain couples TRBV14 to TRBJ1-2, with D possibly TRBD1 on 6 matching bases. The CDR3 extends over 17 amino acids. Germline assignment: CDR1 SGHDN and CDR2 FVKESK. With 0 bases removed from V and 4 bases from J, the gap between germline ends came to 18 bases. Here the CDR3 DNA reads TGTGCCAGCAGCCAAGAACCAAGACGAACAGGGACCTATGGCTACACCTTC. Translating it yields CASSQEPRRTGTYGYTF.

This clonotype showed up many times. The gene calls are TRBV9 and TRBJ2-5, with 7 bases matching TRBD1. V dropped 0 bases and J dropped 3; count of bases not matched to a gene: 5. The CDR3 has 15 residues. The V gene's germline CDR1 is SGDLS and CDR2 YYNGEE. CDR3 region: CASSVDPQGKETQYF. The CDR3, as DNA: TGTGCCAGCAGCGTAGACCCACAGGGGAAAGAGACCCAGTACTTC.